This T cell receptor beta chain was obtained from a study of early T cells in non-severe SARS-CoV-2 infection. Individual cDNA molecules were tagged with unique molecular identifiers. Using its own MiXCR run on the 5' RACE reads, TCRdb lists one record per CDR3 protein. Here the sample spans about 83,000 distinct CDR3 sequences, 10% being singletons. Here the sequenced sample was whole blood, taken at baseline. This receptor was obtained from an adult who was a healthcare worker with PCR-confirmed SARS-CoV-2 infection or an uninfected control (not recorded which).

The CDR3 sequence: CASSLAAETERTQYF. The DNA of the CDR3 is TGTGCCAGCAGCTTAGCAGCGGAGACTGAGCGGACCCAGTACTTC. The chain joins TRBV7-2 to TRBJ2-5; D might be TRBD2 (5 bases). Trimming shortened V by 0 bases and J by 7 bases, and 15 bases separated the two germline ends. Germline CDR1 is SGHTA and CDR2 is FQGNSA. The CDR3 is made up of 15 amino acids.